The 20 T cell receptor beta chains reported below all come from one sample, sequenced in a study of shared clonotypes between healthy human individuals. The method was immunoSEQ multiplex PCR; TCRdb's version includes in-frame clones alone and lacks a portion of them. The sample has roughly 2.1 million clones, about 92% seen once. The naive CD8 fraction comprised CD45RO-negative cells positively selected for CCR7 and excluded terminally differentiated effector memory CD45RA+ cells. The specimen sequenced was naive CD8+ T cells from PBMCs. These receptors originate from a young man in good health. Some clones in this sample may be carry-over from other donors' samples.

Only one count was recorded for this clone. The CDR3 bases are TGTGCCACCAGCAAGGGCACAGATACGCAGTATTTT. This gives the protein CATSKGTDTQYF. The gene calls are TRBV15 and TRBJ2-3; the D is unclear. The CDR3 has 12 residues. Per the germline V gene, CDR1 is LNHNV and CDR2 is YYDKDF (reference sequence). The V end lost 4 bases, the J end lost 1 base, and 3 bases lay between the germline ends.

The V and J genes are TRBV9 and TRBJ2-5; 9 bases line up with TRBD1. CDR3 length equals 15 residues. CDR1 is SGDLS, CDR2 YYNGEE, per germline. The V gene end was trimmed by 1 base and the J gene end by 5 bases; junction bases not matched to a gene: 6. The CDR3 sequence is CASSVQTGGEETQYF. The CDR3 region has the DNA TGTGCCAGCAGCGTACAAACAGGGGGCGAGGAGACCCAGTACTTC.

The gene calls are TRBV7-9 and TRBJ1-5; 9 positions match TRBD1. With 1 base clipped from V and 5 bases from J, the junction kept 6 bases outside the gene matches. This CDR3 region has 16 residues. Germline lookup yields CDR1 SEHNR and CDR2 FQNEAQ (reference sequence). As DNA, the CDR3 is TGTGCCAGCAGCTTAGATCGTGGGACAGGGTATCAGCCCCAGCATTTT. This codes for CASSLDRGTGYQPQHF.

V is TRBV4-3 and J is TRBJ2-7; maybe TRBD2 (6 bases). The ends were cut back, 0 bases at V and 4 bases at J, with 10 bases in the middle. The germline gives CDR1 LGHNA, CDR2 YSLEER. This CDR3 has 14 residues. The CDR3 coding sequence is TGCGCCAGCAGCCAAGAGTCAGGGACTTACGAGCAGTACTTC. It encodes CASSQESGTYEQYF.

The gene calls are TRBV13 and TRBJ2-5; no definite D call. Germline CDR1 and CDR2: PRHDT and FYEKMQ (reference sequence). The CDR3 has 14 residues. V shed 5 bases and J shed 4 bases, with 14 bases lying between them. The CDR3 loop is CASSGRTVPETQYF. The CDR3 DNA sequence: TGTGCCAGCAGCGGCAGGACGGTCCCAGAGACCCAGTACTTC. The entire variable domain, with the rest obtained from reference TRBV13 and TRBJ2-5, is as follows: AAGVIQSPRHLIKEKRETATLKCYPIPRHDTVYWYQQGPGQDPQFLISFYEKMQSDKGSIPDRFSAQQFSDYHSELNMSSLELGDSALYFCASSGRTVPETQYFGPGTRLLVL.

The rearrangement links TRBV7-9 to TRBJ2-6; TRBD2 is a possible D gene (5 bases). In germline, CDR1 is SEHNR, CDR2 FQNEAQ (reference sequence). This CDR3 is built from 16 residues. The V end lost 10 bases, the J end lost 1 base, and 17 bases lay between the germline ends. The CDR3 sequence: CATRGTVTSGANVLTF. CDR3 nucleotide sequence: TGTGCCACCCGGGGAACGGTGACTTCTGGGGCCAACGTCCTGACTTTC.

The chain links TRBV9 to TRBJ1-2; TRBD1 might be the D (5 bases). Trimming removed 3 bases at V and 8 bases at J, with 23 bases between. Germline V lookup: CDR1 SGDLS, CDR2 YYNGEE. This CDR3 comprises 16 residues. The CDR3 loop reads CASSGGMNGHRNGYTF. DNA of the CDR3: TGTGCCAGCAGCGGGGGTATGAACGGACACCGTAACGGCTACACCTTC. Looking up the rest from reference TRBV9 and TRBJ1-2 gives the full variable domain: DSGVTQTPKHLITATGQRVTLRCSPRSGDLSVYWYQQSLDQGLQFLIQYYNGEERAKGNILERFSAQQFPDLHSELNLSSLELGDSALYFCASSGGMNGHRNGYTFGSGTRLTVV.

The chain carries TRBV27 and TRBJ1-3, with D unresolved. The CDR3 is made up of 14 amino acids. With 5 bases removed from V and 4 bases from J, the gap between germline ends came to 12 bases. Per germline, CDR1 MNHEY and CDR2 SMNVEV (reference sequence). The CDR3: CASSARGLGNTIYF. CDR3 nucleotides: TGTGCCAGCAGTGCCCGTGGACTCGGAAACACCATATATTTT.

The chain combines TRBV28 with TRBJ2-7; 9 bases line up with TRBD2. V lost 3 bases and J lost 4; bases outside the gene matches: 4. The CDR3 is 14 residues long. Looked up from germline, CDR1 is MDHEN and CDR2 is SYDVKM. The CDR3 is CASSFASGTYEQYF. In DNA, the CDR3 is TGTGCCAGCAGTTTTGCTAGCGGGACTTACGAGCAGTACTTC.

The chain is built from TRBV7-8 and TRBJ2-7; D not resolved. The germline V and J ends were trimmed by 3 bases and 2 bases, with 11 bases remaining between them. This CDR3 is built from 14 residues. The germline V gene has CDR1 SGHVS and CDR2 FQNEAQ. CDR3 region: CASSFRDFAYEQYF. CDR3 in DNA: TGTGCCAGCAGCTTCCGCGATTTCGCCTACGAGCAGTACTTC.

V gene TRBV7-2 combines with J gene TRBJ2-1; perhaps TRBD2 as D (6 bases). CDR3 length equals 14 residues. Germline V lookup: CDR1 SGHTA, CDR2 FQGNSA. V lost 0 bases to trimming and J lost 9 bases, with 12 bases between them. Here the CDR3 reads CASSLALLGGEQFF. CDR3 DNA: TGTGCCAGCAGCTTAGCGCTTCTGGGGGGTGAGCAGTTCTTC.

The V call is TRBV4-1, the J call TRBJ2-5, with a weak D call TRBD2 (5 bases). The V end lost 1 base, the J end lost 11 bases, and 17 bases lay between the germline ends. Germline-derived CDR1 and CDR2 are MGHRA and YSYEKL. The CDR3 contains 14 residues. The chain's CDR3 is CASSQVGYGVQQYF. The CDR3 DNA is TGCGCCAGCAGCCAAGTCGGGTACGGGGTCCAGCAGTACTTC.

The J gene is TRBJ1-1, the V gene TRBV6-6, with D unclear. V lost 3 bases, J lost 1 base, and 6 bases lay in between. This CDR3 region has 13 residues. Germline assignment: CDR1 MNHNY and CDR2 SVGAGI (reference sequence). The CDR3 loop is CASSYVWNTEAFF. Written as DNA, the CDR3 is TGTGCCAGCAGTTATGTGTGGAACACTGAAGCTTTCTTT.

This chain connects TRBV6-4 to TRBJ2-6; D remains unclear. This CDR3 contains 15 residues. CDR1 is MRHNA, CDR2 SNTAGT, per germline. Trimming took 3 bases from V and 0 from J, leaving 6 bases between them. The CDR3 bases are TGTGCCAGCAGTGAGTTTTTCTCTGGGGCCAACGTCCTGACTTTC. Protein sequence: CASSEFFSGANVLTF.

Written as DNA, the CDR3 is TGTGCCAGTGGGCCCGCCGGGACAGAAGAGACCCAGTACTTC. Its protein is CASGPAGTEETQYF. This rearrangement joins TRBV19 to TRBJ2-5; TRBD1 matches 7 bases. Germline assignment: CDR1 LNHDA and CDR2 SQIVND (reference sequence). This CDR3 has 14 amino acids. V lost 8 bases, J lost 3 bases, and 9 bases stayed unmatched.

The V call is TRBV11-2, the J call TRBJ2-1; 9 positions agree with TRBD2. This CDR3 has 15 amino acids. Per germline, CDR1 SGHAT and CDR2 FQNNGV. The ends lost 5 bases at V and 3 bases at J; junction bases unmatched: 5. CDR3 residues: CASSPKREVYNEQFF. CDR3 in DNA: TGTGCCAGCAGCCCAAAGCGGGAGGTCTACAATGAGCAGTTCTTC.

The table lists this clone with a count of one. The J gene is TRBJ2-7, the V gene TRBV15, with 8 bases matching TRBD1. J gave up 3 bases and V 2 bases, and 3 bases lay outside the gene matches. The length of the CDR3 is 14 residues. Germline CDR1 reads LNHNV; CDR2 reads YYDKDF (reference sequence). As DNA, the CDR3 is TGTGCCACCAGCAGACCGGGACAGGACTACGAGCAGTACTTC. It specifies CATSRPGQDYEQYF.

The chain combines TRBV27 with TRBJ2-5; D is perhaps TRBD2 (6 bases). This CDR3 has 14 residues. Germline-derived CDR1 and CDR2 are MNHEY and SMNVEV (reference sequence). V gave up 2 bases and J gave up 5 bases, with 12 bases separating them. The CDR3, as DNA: TGTGCCAGCAGTTTAGGACTATCTTTCGAGACCCAGTACTTC. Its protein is CASSLGLSFETQYF.

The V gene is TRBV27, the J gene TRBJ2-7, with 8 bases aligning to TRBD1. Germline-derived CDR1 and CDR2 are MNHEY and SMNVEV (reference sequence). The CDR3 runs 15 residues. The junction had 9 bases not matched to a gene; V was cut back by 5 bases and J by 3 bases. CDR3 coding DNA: TGTGCCAGCAGTCCCTACCCGACAGGGGACTACGAGCAGTACTTC. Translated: CASSPYPTGDYEQYF.

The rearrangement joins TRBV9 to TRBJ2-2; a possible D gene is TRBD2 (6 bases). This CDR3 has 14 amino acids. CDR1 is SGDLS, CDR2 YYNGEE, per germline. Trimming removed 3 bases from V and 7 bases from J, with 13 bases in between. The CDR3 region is CASSASLAGGELFF. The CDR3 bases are TGTGCCAGCAGCGCCTCACTAGCCGGCGGGGAGCTGTTTTTT.